The T cell receptor (beta chain) under discussion was sequenced for a study of blood T cell repertoires in COVID-19. About the study: Spain, Italy and the United States supplied samples that represented acute and convalescent COVID-19. PBMCs, B-cell-depleted T cells, or T cells provided the cDNA or gDNA that made up the material.

CDR3 length equals 14 residues. V shed 2 bases and J shed 8 bases, with 15 bases lying between them. CDR1 and CDR2 (germline): SGHDN, FVKESK. Source study methods: Amplification from reference gene primers served as the basis for estimated nucleated cell counts. TCRdb's table, derived via immunoSEQ multiplex PCR, lists solely in-frame clones and lacks some. V, J and clone size were drawn from that table, and D and trimming were deduced from the DNA. This sample has about 220,000 clones; approximately 81% occur once, and the top ten carry approximately 5%. This clonotype originated in a woman aged 55-70 years who had recovered from COVID-19. V and J are TRBV14 and TRBJ1-2; D perhaps matches TRBD1 (6 bases). The material sequenced was peripheral blood. In DNA, the CDR3 is TGTGCCAGCAGCCAAATACAGGGAGTAGGAGGCTACACCTTC. Its protein product is CASSQIQGVGGYTF.